The sequence of this TCR beta chain was determined in a study of T cells in Graves' hyperthyroidism and ophthalmopathy. This clonotype was observed many times. RNA transcripts were the template for amplifying TCR beta CDR3 regions. With the HTBI primer set, the TCR CDR3 went through a first round of RT-PCR. TCRdb independently ran MiXCR on the multiplex PCR reads; one entry per CDR3 protein. The sample has approximately 400,000 distinct CDR3 sequences; approximately 20% are singletons. This CDR3 has 13 residues. The germline CDR1 and CDR2 sequences are SGHTA and FQGNSA. Trimming shortened V by 1 base and J by 6 bases, and 10 bases separated the two germline ends.

The genes are TRBV7-2 and TRBJ2-7; the D is unclear. The sequenced sample was blood. The TCR sequence derives from a woman aged 18-29 years with Graves' hyperthyroidism. The CDR3 sequence is CASSLGAAFEQYF. As DNA, the CDR3 is TGTGCCAGCAGCTTAGGGGCCGCATTCGAGCAGTACTTC.